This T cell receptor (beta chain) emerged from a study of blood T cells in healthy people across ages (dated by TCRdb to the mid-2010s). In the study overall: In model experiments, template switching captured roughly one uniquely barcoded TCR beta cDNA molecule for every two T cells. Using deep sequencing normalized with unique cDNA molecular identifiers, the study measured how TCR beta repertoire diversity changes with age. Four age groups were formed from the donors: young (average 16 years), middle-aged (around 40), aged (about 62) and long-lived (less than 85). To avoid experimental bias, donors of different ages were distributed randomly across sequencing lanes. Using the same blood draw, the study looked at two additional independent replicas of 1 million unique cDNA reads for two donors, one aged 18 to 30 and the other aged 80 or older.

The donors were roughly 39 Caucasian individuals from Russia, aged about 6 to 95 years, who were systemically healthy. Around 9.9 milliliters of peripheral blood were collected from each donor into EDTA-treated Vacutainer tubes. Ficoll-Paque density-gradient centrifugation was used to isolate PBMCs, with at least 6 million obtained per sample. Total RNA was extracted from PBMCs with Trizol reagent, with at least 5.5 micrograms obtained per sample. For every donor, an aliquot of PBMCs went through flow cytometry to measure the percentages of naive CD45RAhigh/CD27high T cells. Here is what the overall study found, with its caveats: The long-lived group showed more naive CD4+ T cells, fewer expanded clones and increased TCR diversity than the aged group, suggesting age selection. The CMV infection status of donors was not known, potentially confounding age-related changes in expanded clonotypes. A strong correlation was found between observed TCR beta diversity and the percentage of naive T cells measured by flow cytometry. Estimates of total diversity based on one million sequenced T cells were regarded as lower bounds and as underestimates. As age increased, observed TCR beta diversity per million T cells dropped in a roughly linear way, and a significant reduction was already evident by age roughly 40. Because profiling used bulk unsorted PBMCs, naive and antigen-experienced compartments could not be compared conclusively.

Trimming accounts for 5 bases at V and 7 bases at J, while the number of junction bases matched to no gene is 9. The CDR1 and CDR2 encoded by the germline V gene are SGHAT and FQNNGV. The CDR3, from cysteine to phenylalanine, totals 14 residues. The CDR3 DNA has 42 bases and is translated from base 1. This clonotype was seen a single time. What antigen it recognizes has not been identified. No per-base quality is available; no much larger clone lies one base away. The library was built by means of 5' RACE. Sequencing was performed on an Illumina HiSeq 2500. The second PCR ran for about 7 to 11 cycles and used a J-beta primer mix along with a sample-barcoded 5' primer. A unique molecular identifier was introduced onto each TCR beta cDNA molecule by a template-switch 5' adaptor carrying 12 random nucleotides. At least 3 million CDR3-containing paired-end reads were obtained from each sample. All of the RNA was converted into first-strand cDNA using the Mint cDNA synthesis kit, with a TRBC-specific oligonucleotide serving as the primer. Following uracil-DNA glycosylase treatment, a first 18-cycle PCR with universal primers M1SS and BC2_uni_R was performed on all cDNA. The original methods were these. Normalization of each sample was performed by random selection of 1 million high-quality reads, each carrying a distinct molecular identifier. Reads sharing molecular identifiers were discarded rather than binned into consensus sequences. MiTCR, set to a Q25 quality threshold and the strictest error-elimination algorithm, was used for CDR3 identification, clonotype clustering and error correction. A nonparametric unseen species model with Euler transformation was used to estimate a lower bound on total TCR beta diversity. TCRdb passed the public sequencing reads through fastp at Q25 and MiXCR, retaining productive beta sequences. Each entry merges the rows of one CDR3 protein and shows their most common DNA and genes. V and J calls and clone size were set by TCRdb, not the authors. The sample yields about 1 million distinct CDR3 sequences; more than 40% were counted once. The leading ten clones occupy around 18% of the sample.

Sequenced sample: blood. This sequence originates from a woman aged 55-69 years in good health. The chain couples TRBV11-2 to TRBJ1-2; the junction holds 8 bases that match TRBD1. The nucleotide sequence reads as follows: TGTGCCAGCAGCGTCTTAACCGGACAGGGTGGCTACACCTTC. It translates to CASSVLTGQGGYTF.